Listed here are 5 T cell receptor beta chains from one sample, sequenced in a study of T cells in Graves' hyperthyroidism and ophthalmopathy. From RNA transcripts, TCR beta CDR3 regions were amplified. When the TCR CDR3 underwent first-round RT-PCR, the HTBI primer set was used. MiXCR was run by TCRdb on the multiplex PCR reads, yielding one entry per CDR3 protein. This repertoire shows about 480,000 distinct CDR3 sequences, 22% found once; its top ten account for about 49%. What was sequenced was blood. These receptors originate from a woman between 70 and 85 years old with Graves' ophthalmopathy.

This clonotype was picked up a small number of times. The rearrangement uses TRBV7-9 and TRBJ1-2; maybe TRBD1 (5 bases). The V gene lost 6 bases and the J gene lost 4 bases, with 15 bases spanning the gap. The germline gives CDR1 SEHNR, CDR2 FQNEAQ (reference sequence). The CDR3 length is 14 residues. CDR3 residues: CASSPPHGTYGYTF. For the CDR3, the DNA is TGTGCCAGCAGTCCTCCTCACGGGACCTATGGCTACACCTTC. Using reference TRBV7-9 and TRBJ1-2 for the parts outside the CDR3, the full variable domain is DTGVSQNPRHKITKRGQNVTFRCDPISEHNRLYWYRQTLGQGPEFLTYFQNEAQLEKSRLLSDRFSAERPKGSFSTLEIQRTEQGDSAMYLCASSPPHGTYGYTFGSGTRLTVV.

This clonotype has a handful of counts. The genes are TRBV20-1 and TRBJ1-1; 11 bases fit TRBD1. The germline V gene has CDR1 DFQATT and CDR2 SNEGSKA (reference sequence). This CDR3 spans 14 amino acids. V gave up 5 bases and J gave up 4 bases; unmatched junction bases: 6. CDR3 region: CSAATGTGGTEAFF. The CDR3 DNA reads as TGCAGTGCTGCAACCGGGACAGGGGGCACTGAAGCTTTCTTT.

As for this clonotype: This may be a read error, as it is one base from a much larger clone. The rearrangement links TRBV7-9 to TRBJ2-1; D unclear. CDR3 length equals 13 residues. Trimming shortened V by 1 base and J by 9 bases, and 10 bases separated the two germline ends. CDR1 and CDR2 from the germline V gene are SEHNR and FQNEAQ (reference sequence). Here the CDR3 reads CASSLGRHSEQFF. As DNA, the CDR3 is TGTGCCAGCAGCTTAGGTCGGCACAGTGAGCAGTTCTTC. The whole variable domain, remainder taken from reference TRBV7-9 and TRBJ2-1, is DTGVSQNPRHKITKRGQNVTFRCDPISEHNRLYWYRQTLGQGPEFLTYFQNEAQLEKSRLLSDRFSAERPKGSFSTLEIQRTEQGDSAMYLCASSLGRHSEQFFGPGTRLTVL.

This clonotype was observed many times. The chain has TRBV20-1 and TRBJ2-3; D is uncertain. The germline CDR1 and CDR2 sequences are DFQATT and SNEGSKA (reference sequence). The CDR3 has 11 residues. V was shortened by 3 bases and J by 5 bases, with 6 bases between the two germline ends. The CDR3 region is CSASYGDTQYF. The DNA of the CDR3 is TGCAGTGCTAGCTATGGAGATACGCAGTATTTT.

The chain recombines TRBV28 with TRBJ1-5, with 8 bases that match TRBD1. The germline V gene encodes CDR1 MDHEN and CDR2 SYDVKM. The CDR3 is 16 amino acids. J lost 9 bases, V lost 5 bases, and 15 bases had no gene match. Here the CDR3 reads CASSDFGQGMFRPQHF. In DNA, the CDR3 is TGTGCCAGCAGTGACTTCGGACAGGGTATGTTTCGGCCCCAGCATTTT.